This T cell receptor beta chain is from a study of T cell responses to AZD1222 COVID-19 vaccine. With 2 bases removed from V and 3 bases from J, the gap between germline ends came to 1 base. Germline-derived CDR1 and CDR2 are DFQATT and SNEGSKA (reference sequence). The CDR3 spans 10 residues. A note on this clone: No antigen is known for it.

Notes on the study in general: The donors showed a predominance of white British ancestry and of females, with possible underestimation of clonal diversity.

Data came from immunoSEQ multiplex PCR; TCRdb stores just in-frame clones and leaves some out. The sample records 180,000 or so clones, around 90% being singletons. The sample here was peripheral blood, taken on day 0 of AZD1222 vaccination. The sequence derives from an adult in good health. The chain recombines TRBV20-1 with TRBJ1-2; D not certain. For the CDR3, the DNA is TGCAGTGCTAGACACTATGGCTACACCTTC. This encodes CSARHYGYTF.